The rows below give T cell receptor beta chains drawn from one sample of a study of blood T cell repertoires in COVID-19. The table came from immunoSEQ multiplex PCR; TCRdb's copy has only in-frame clones and leaves some out. The table lists over 200,000 clones, 81% of them singletons. The sequenced material came from peripheral blood. The receptor set was obtained from a woman older than 75 with acute or convalescent COVID-19. Each CDR3 is given with its conserved first and last residue. The D gene is left open where the match is weak. The listing skips clone size in some rows; elsewhere it reads once, few, many or a size class.

>-|TRBV10-2|TRBD2|TRBJ2-7
CASRGGLATYEQYF
TGCGCCAGCAGGGGGGGACTAGCGACCTACGAGCAGTACTTC
>-|TRBV12-3/TRBV12-4|-|TRBJ2-2
CASSLWRGGELFF
TGTGCCAGCAGTTTATGGCGGGGCGGGGAGCTGTTTTTT
>-|TRBV28|TRBD1|TRBJ1-3
CATGTAGNTIYF
TGTGCCACTGGGACAGCTGGAAACACCATATATTTT
>-|TRBV5-1|TRBD2|TRBJ2-3
CASSLGASGNTDTQYF
TGCGCCAGCAGCTTGGGGGCTAGCGGGAACACAGATACGCAGTATTTT
>-|TRBV28|-|TRBJ2-6
CASTSGGLSGANVLTF
TGTGCCAGCACCTCCGGGGGGCTCTCTGGGGCCAACGTCCTGACTTTC
>-|TRBV6-5|-|TRBJ2-5
CASGDGGRPQETQYF
TGTGCCAGCGGCGACGGGGGGCGGCCTCAAGAGACCCAGTACTTC
>-|TRBV2|TRBD2|TRBJ2-1
CASSAGTSGYNEQFF
TGTGCCAGCAGCGCTGGGACTAGCGGCTACAATGAGCAGTTCTTC
>once|TRBV6-1|-|TRBJ1-5
CASSEARPTPQHF
TGTGCCAGCAGTGAAGCGCGGCCTACGCCCCAGCATTTT
>once|TRBV9|TRBD2|TRBJ2-2
CASRAPMGGNVTGELFF
TGTGCCAGCAGGGCCCCTATGGGGGGGAACGTCACCGGGGAGCTGTTTTTT
>-|TRBV25-1|TRBD1|TRBJ1-4
CASSKAGQYNEKLFF
TGTGCCAGCAGTAAGGCGGGACAGTATAATGAAAAACTGTTTTTT
>-|TRBV5-5|TRBD1|TRBJ1-2
CASSLGTGGTYGYTF
TGTGCCAGCAGCTTGGGGACAGGGGGTACCTATGGCTACACCTTC
>-|TRBV7-3|TRBD2|TRBJ2-1
CASSVAGTSRNEQFF
TGTGCCAGCAGCGTCGCCGGGACTAGTAGAAACGAGCAGTTCTTC
>once|TRBV7-6|TRBD2|TRBJ2-3
CASSLTGTSGTDTQYF
TGTGCCAGCAGCTTGACCGGGACTAGCGGGACAGATACGCAGTATTTT
>-|TRBV5-1|TRBD2|TRBJ2-5
CASSLVWRGEAETQYF
TGCGCCAGCAGCTTGGTGTGGCGGGGGGAGGCAGAGACCCAGTACTTC
>-|TRBV7-2|TRBD1|TRBJ1-5
CASSLDSGGGQPQHF
TGTGCCAGCAGCTTAGATTCAGGGGGCGGTCAGCCCCAGCATTTT
>few|TRBV6-4|-|TRBJ2-1
CASSDGLHNEQFF
TGTGCCAGCAGTGACGGGCTCCACAATGAGCAGTTCTTC
>once|TRBV6-5|-|TRBJ2-1
CASTNLRYNEQFF
TGTGCCAGCACCAACCTCAGGTACAATGAGCAGTTCTTC
>-|TRBV21-1|-|TRBJ2-2
CASSKDGTGGTGELFF
TGTGCCAGCAGCAAAGACGGGACAGGTGGTACCGGGGAGCTGTTTTTT
>-|TRBV5-4|TRBD1|TRBJ2-7
CASSFRQGHYEQYF
TGTGCCAGCAGCTTCCGACAGGGGCACTACGAGCAGTACTTC
>once|TRBV10-3|TRBD1|TRBJ1-5
CAISESRDRYSNQPQHF
TGTGCCATCAGTGAGTCCCGGGACAGATATAGCAATCAGCCCCAGCATTTT
>-|TRBV5-1|TRBD1|TRBJ1-3
CASSLVPGGEGNTIYF
TGCGCCAGCAGCTTGGTTCCAGGGGGCGAAGGAAACACCATATATTTT
>-|TRBV6-5|TRBD1|TRBJ2-7
CASSSDRDYEQYF
TGTGCCAGCAGTTCTGACAGGGACTACGAGCAGTACTTC
>-|TRBV6-1|-|TRBJ1-5
CASSEQGSNQPQHF
TGTGCCAGCAGTGAGCAGGGTAGCAATCAGCCCCAGCATTTT
>-|TRBV18|TRBD2|TRBJ2-3
CASSPRIGASGITDTQYF
TGTGCCAGCTCACCCAGGATTGGTGCTAGCGGAATCACAGATACGCAGTATTTT
>-|TRBV5-1|TRBD1|TRBJ2-1
CASSQQGGNEQFF
TGCGCCAGCAGCCAACAGGGGGGCAATGAGCAGTTCTTC
>-|TRBV11-2|-|TRBJ1-4
CASSFRSGAGNEKLFF
TGTGCCAGCAGCTTCCGTTCGGGCGCGGGGAATGAAAAACTGTTTTTT
>-|TRBV28|TRBD2|TRBJ2-2
CASSLSAGVMGTGELFF
TGTGCCAGCAGTTTATCAGCGGGAGTGATGGGCACCGGGGAGCTGTTTTTT
>-|TRBV5-4|-|TRBJ2-6
CASSSQGRSGANVLTF
TGTGCCAGCAGCTCACAGGGCAGGTCTGGGGCCAACGTCCTGACTTTC
>-|TRBV7-2|TRBD1|TRBJ1-2
CASSPGTEAYTF
TGTGCCAGCAGCCCCGGGACAGAGGCCTACACCTTC
>-|TRBV5-6|TRBD1|TRBJ2-3
CASSWGTGSSYTQYF
TGTGCCAGCAGCTGGGGGACAGGGTCCTCGTATACGCAGTATTTT
>once|TRBV3-1/TRBV3-2|-|TRBJ2-7
CASSQGRVGEQYF
TGTGCCAGCAGCCAAGGCAGGGTGGGCGAGCAGTACTTC
>-|TRBV4-2|TRBD1|TRBJ1-4
CASSRDRTEKLFF
TGTGCCAGCAGTAGGGACAGGACCGAAAAACTGTTTTTT
>-|TRBV18|-|TRBJ1-2
CASSPDYRANYGYTF
TGTGCCAGCTCACCCGACTACAGGGCGAACTATGGCTACACCTTC
>-|TRBV3-1/TRBV3-2|-|TRBJ1-5
CASSRGGTVNQPQHF
TGTGCCAGCAGCAGGGGGGGGACGGTCAATCAGCCCCAGCATTTT
>few|TRBV29-1|-|TRBJ1-4
CSVSTGPTNEKLFF
TGCAGCGTGTCGACAGGCCCAACTAATGAAAAACTGTTTTTT
>-|TRBV6-6|-|TRBJ2-5
CASSFHRAPQETQYF
TGTGCCAGCAGTTTTCACAGGGCCCCACAAGAGACCCAGTACTTC
>-|TRBV19|-|TRBJ1-6
CASGGRGTYNSPLHF
TGTGCCAGTGGGGGCAGGGGTACCTATAATTCACCCCTCCACTTT
>-|TRBV10-3|TRBD1|TRBJ2-7
CAISEQGWGQGNSYEQYF
TGTGCCATCAGTGAGCAGGGATGGGGACAGGGTAACTCCTACGAGCAGTACTTC
>-|TRBV7-9|-|TRBJ1-4
CASSLVSQDEKLFF
TGTGCCAGCAGCTTAGTATCCCAGGATGAAAAACTGTTTTTT
>-|TRBV7-3|TRBD1|TRBJ1-1
CASSSKHPGQGSNTEAFF
TGTGCCAGCAGCTCGAAACACCCGGGACAGGGATCGAACACTGAAGCTTTCTTT
>-|TRBV11-2|TRBD1|TRBJ2-1
CASSSPVGGVYNEQFF
TGTGCCAGCAGCTCCCCGGTAGGGGGCGTTTACAATGAGCAGTTCTTC
>-|TRBV9|-|TRBJ1-3
CASSVRGDHSGNTIYF
TGTGCCAGCAGCGTGCGGGGGGACCACTCTGGAAACACCATATATTTT
>few|TRBV6-2/TRBV6-3|-|TRBJ2-7
CASSDRRAGNYEQYF
TGTGCCAGCAGTGACCGCCGCGCGGGAAACTACGAGCAGTACTTC
>-|TRBV5-1|-|TRBJ1-5
CASSLDNVNQPQHF
TGCGCCAGCAGCTTGGACAATGTGAATCAGCCCCAGCATTTT
>-|TRBV11-3|TRBD1|TRBJ2-3
CASSLTGGSTDTQYF
TGTGCCAGCAGCTTGACAGGGGGGAGCACAGATACGCAGTATTTT
>-|TRBV10-3|-|TRBJ1-5
CAISGPGNQPQHF
TGTGCCATCAGTGGTCCAGGGAATCAGCCCCAGCATTTT
>-|TRBV6-5|TRBD2|TRBJ2-7
CASKPGGLYEQYF
TGTGCCAGTAAGCCGGGGGGGTTATACGAGCAGTACTTC
>-|TRBV27|-|TRBJ1-3
CASSFRAGNTIYF
TGTGCCAGCAGTTTTCGTGCGGGAAACACCATATATTTT
>-|TRBV6-6|TRBD1|TRBJ1-6
CASSDGQGSPLHF
TGTGCCAGCAGTGATGGACAGGGCTCACCCCTCCACTTT
>few|TRBV5-1|-|TRBJ1-3
CASSVGTSGNTIYF
TGCGCCAGCAGCGTCGGGACATCTGGAAACACCATATATTTT
>once|TRBV19|TRBD1|TRBJ2-4
CASAGQGGVQAKNIQYF
TGTGCCAGTGCGGGACAGGGTGGTGTACAAGCCAAAAACATTCAGTACTTC
>-|TRBV6-1|TRBD1|TRBJ2-7
CATSTSGGSYNEQYF
TGTGCCACCTCAACGTCAGGGGGAAGTTACAACGAGCAGTACTTC
>-|TRBV30|-|TRBJ2-6
CAWSVGRDSGANVLTF
TGTGCCTGGAGTGTGGGCAGGGACTCTGGGGCCAACGTCCTGACTTTC
>-|TRBV5-4|TRBD2|TRBJ2-1
CASSPGRDNEQFF
TGTGCCAGCAGCCCTGGGAGGGACAATGAGCAGTTCTTC
>-|TRBV27|TRBD2|TRBJ2-1
CASSLAASGPVNYNEQFF
TGTGCCAGCAGTTTAGCGGCTAGCGGGCCTGTTAACTACAATGAGCAGTTCTTC
>-|TRBV6-5|TRBD2|TRBJ2-3
CASSLAGGQDNTQYF
TGTGCCAGCAGTTTAGCGGGGGGGCAGGATAATACGCAGTATTTT
>-|TRBV12-3/TRBV12-4|-|TRBJ1-1
CASMYEGEAFF
TGTGCCAGCATGTATGAGGGAGAAGCTTTCTTT
>-|TRBV19|TRBD1|TRBJ2-1
CASSGGQDNDEQFF
TGTGCCAGTAGTGGGGGACAGGATAACGATGAGCAGTTCTTC
>-|TRBV5-4|-|TRBJ1-2
CASSLFRQARYGYTF
TGTGCCAGCAGCTTGTTTCGCCAGGCACGCTATGGCTACACCTTC